This T cell receptor (beta chain) is from a study of vaccination effects on CD4 cells after COVID-19. Findings of the study overall: Clones of infection and vaccine origin contracted markedly late after vaccination.

This clone was seen a handful of times. Its antigen is still unknown. Upon completion of around 9 days in culture, CD4+ T cells were isolated. Germline values: CDR1 SGHRS, CDR2 YFSETQ. The CDR3 consists of 16 residues. Trimming took 0 bases from V and 0 from J, leaving 10 bases between them. This table comes from immunoSEQ multiplex PCR, and its TCRdb copy is limited to in-frame clones, with some not included. The sample shows more than 50,000 clones, around 80% of them seen only once. The chain joins TRBV5-1 to TRBJ1-3; TRBD1 might be the D (5 bases). This receptor was identified in a human donor who received a COVID-19 vaccine. The sequenced sample was CD4+ T cells from PBMCs cultured without peptide, obtained before COVID-19 vaccination. The CDR3 reads CASSLVPGSSGNTIYF. The DNA for the CDR3 is TGCGCCAGCAGCTTGGTCCCAGGGAGCTCTGGAAACACCATATATTTT. The full variable domain, with the rest looked up from reference TRBV5-1 and TRBJ1-3, is KAGVTQTPRYLIKTRGQQVTLSCSPISGHRSVSWYQQTPGQGLQFLFEYFSETQRNKGNFPGRFSGRQFSNSRSEMNVSTLELGDSALYLCASSLVPGSSGNTIYFGEGSWLTVV.